The 5 T cell receptor beta chains in this list originate from one sample, sequenced in a study of T cells in Graves' hyperthyroidism and ophthalmopathy. TCR beta CDR3 region amplification was performed from RNA transcripts. An initial round of RT-PCR targeting the TCR CDR3 relied on the HTBI primer set. TCRdb reprocessed the multiplex PCR reads via MiXCR and lists one record per CDR3 protein. The sample lists around 560,000 distinct CDR3 sequences, around 15% occurring once. The sample was blood. The receptors derive from a woman aged 18-35 years with Graves' hyperthyroidism.

At least ten counts were recorded for this clonotype. This chain joins TRBV5-5 and TRBJ1-4; TRBD1 agrees at 8 bases. Germline trimming cut 6 bases from V and 0 bases from J; bases unmatched to any gene: 7. The CDR3 runs to 16 residues. Germline-derived CDR1 and CDR2 are SGHKS and YYEKEE (reference sequence). The CDR3 DNA sequence: TGTGCCAGCAACCTAGACAGGGGTGCAACTAATGAAAAACTGTTTTTT. Residues: CASNLDRGATNEKLFF.

In its sample, this clonotype was seen many times. This sequence joins TRBV7-2 and TRBJ2-1; D ambiguous. This CDR3 is 15 amino acids long. CDR1 and CDR2 (germline): SGHTA, FQGNSA. V lost 4 bases to trimming and J lost 6 bases, with 16 bases between them. Here the CDR3 reads CASSSRLQWSNEQFF. The CDR3 DNA follows: TGTGCCAGCAGCTCCCGCCTACAATGGAGCAATGAGCAGTTCTTC. Looking up the rest from reference TRBV7-2 and TRBJ2-1 gives the full variable domain: GAGVSQSPSNKVTEKGKDVELRCDPISGHTALYWYRQSLGQGLEFLIYFQGNSAPDKSGLPSDRFSAERTGGSVSTLTIQRTQQEDSAVYLCASSSRLQWSNEQFFGPGTRLTVL.

This clonotype turned up a few times. The chain couples TRBV28 to TRBJ1-6; 10 positions agree with TRBD1. With V trimmed by 4 bases and J by 7 bases, 10 bases remained unmatched. The germline V gene encodes CDR1 MDHEN and CDR2 SYDVKM. This CDR3 spans 17 amino acids. This chain's CDR3 is CASSSGQGIFLNSPLHF. The CDR3 coding sequence is TGTGCCAGCAGTTCGGGACAGGGGATTTTTTTGAATTCACCCCTCCACTTT.

This clonotype was recorded a few times. The rearrangement joins TRBV9 to TRBJ1-2, with no clear D. Germline-derived CDR1 and CDR2 are SGDLS and YYNGEE. The CDR3 is made up of 13 amino acids. Deletions cut 3 bases from V and 3 bases from J, with 9 bases between. CDR3 DNA: TGTGCCAGCAGCGGGACTCCCTACTATGGCTACACCTTC. Protein product: CASSGTPYYGYTF. The full variable domain, with the rest looked up from reference TRBV9 and TRBJ1-2, is DSGVTQTPKHLITATGQRVTLRCSPRSGDLSVYWYQQSLDQGLQFLIQYYNGEERAKGNILERFSAQQFPDLHSELNLSSLELGDSALYFCASSGTPYYGYTFGSGTRLTVV.

V usage is TRBV28 and J usage is TRBJ2-7; a possible D gene is TRBD1 (5 bases). This CDR3 region has 15 residues. Germline loops: CDR1 MDHEN, CDR2 SYDVKM. Between the trimmed V and J ends, which lost 1 base and 3 bases, there was a span of 13 bases. The CDR3 protein is CASSLFTTTGYEQYF. CDR3 in DNA: TGTGCCAGCAGTTTATTCACCACAACAGGCTACGAGCAGTACTTC.